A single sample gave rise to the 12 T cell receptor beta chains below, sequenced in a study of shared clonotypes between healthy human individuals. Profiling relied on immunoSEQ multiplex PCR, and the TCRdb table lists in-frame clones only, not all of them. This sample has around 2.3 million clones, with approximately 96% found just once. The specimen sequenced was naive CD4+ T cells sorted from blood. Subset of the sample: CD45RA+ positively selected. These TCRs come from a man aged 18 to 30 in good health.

The CDR3: CASSPLKGAHEQYF. For the CDR3, the DNA is TGTGCCAGCTCACCCCTTAAGGGGGCCCACGAGCAGTACTTC. The chain carries TRBV18 and TRBJ2-7; 7 nucleotides align to TRBD1. Unmatched junction bases numbered 7, after V lost 3 bases and J lost 5 bases. CDR1 is KGHSH, CDR2 LQKENI, per germline. The length of the CDR3 is 14 residues.

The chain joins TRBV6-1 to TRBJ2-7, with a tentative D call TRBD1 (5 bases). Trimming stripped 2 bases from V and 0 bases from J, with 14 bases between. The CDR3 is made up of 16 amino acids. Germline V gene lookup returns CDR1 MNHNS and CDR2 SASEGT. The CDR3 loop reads CASSEWGGYPSYEQYF. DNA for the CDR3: TGTGCCAGCAGTGAATGGGGCGGATACCCCTCCTACGAGCAGTACTTC.

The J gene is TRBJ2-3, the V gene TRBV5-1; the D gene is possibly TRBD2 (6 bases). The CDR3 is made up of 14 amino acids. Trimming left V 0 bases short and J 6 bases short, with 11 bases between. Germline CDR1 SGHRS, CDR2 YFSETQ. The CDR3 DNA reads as TGCGCCAGCAGCTTGGTGGGACTTGTGGATACGCAGTATTTT. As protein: CASSLVGLVDTQYF.

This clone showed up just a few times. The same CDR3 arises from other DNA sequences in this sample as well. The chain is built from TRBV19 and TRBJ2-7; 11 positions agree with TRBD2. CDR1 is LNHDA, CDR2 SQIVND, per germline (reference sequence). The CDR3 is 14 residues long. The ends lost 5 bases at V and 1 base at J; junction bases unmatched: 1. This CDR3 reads CASSRLAGSYEQYF. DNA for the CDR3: TGTGCCAGTAGTCGACTAGCGGGGTCCTACGAGCAGTACTTC.

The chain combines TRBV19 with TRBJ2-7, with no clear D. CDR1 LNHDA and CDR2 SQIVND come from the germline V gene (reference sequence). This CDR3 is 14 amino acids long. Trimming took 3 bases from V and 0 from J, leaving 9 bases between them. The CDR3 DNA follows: TGTGCCAGTAGTATGCGAGGCGACTCCTACGAGCAGTACTTC. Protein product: CASSMRGDSYEQYF.

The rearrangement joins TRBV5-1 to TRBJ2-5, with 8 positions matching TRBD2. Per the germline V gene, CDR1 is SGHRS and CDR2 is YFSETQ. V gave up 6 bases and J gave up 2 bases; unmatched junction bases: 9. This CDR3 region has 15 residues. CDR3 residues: CASNSGRGGQETQYF. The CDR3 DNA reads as TGCGCCAGCAACTCCGGGAGGGGGGGACAAGAGACCCAGTACTTC.

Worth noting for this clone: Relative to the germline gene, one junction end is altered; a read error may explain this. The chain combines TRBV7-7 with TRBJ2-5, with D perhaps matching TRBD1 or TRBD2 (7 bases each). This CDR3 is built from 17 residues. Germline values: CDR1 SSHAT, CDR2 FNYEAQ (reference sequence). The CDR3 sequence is CASSLGGTANIGETQYF. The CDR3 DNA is TGTGCTAGCAGCTTGGGAGGGACAGCTAACATTGGAGAGACCCAGTACTTC.

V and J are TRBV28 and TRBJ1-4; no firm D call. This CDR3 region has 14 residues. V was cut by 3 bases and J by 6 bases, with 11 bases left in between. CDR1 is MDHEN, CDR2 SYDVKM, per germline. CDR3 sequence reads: CASSFGLFDEKLFF. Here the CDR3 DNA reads TGTGCCAGCAGTTTTGGGCTTTTCGATGAAAAACTGTTTTTT.

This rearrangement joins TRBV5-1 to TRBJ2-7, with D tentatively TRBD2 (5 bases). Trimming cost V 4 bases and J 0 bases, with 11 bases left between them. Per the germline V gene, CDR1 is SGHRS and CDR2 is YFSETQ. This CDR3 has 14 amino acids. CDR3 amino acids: CASSGAGHSYEQYF. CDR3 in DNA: TGCGCCAGCAGCGGTGCGGGCCACTCCTACGAGCAGTACTTC.

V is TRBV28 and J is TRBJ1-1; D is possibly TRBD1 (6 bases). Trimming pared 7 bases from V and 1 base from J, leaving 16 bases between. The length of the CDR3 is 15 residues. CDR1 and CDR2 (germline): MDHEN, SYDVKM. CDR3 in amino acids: CASMPLDRKNTEAFF. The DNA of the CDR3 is TGTGCCAGCATGCCCCTAGACAGGAAGAACACTGAAGCTTTCTTT.

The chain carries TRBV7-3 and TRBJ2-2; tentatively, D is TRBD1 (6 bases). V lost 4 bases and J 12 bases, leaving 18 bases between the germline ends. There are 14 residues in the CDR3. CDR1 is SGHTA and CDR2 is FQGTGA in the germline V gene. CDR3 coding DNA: TGTGCCAGCAGCTCATCGGACAGCGCCGGAAAGCTGTTTTTT. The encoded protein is CASSSSDSAGKLFF.

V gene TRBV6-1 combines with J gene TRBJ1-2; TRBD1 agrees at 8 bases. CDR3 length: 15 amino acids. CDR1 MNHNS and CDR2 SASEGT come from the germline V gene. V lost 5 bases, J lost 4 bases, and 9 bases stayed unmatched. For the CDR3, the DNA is TGTGCCAGCAGTACTCGACAGGGGCTCACCTATGGCTACACCTTC. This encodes CASSTRQGLTYGYTF.